Presented here are 17 T cell receptor beta chains from one specimen sequenced in a study of T cell responses to AZD1222 COVID-19 vaccine. Sequencing used immunoSEQ multiplex PCR; TCRdb keeps in-frame clones, though not all of them. The table includes around 130,000 clones, about nine tenths detected once. Here the sequenced sample was peripheral blood, taken 28 days after the second AZD1222 dose. These receptors were obtained from an adult who received the AZD1222 COVID-19 vaccine.

The V and J genes are TRBV5-6 and TRBJ2-1; no firm D call. The CDR3 is 13 amino acids. Germline values: CDR1 SGHDT, CDR2 YYEEEE. V was clipped by 5 bases and J by 7 bases, with 13 bases between them. The CDR3: CASRVTHENEQFF. The CDR3 DNA reads as TGTGCCAGCAGGGTCACACATGAGAATGAGCAGTTCTTC.

The chain is built from TRBV29-1 and TRBJ1-2; D remains ambiguous. Trimming removed 8 bases at V and 6 bases at J, with 10 bases between. Looked up from germline, CDR1 is SQVTM and CDR2 is ANQGSEA. There are 10 residues in the CDR3. The CDR3 coding sequence is TGCAGCTCTTTGACGGATGGCTACACCTTC. As protein: CSSLTDGYTF. The whole variable domain, filled in from reference TRBV29-1 and TRBJ1-2, reads SAVISQKPSRDICQRGTSLTIQCQVDSQVTMMFWYRQQPGQSLTLIATANQGSEATYESGFVIDKFPISRPNLTFSTLTVSNMSPEDSSIYLCSSLTDGYTFGSGTRLTVV.

The rearrangement joins TRBV6-5 to TRBJ1-1; D might be TRBD1 (6 bases). CDR3 length equals 16 residues. V gave up 2 bases and J gave up 6 bases, with 19 bases separating them. CDR1 MNHEY and CDR2 SVGAGI come from the germline V gene. In nucleotides, the CDR3 is TGTGCCAGCAGTTACAGTACAGGGTTTCGAAACGCTGAAGCTTTCTTT. As protein: CASSYSTGFRNAEAFF.

CDR3 coding DNA: TGTGCCAGTAGTATTTCCCAGGGATTCCTCCACTTT. This sequence encodes CASSISQGFLHF. The chain couples TRBV19 to TRBJ1-6; D is possibly TRBD1 (5 bases). This CDR3 is built from 12 residues. V was clipped by 3 bases and J by 15 bases, with 12 bases between them. Germline CDR1 is LNHDA and CDR2 is SQIVND (reference sequence).

This clone was seen more than once but under ten times. The genes are TRBV5-4 and TRBJ1-1; tentatively, D is TRBD1 (6 bases). This CDR3 region has 16 residues. CDR1 is SGHNT, CDR2 YYREEE, per germline (reference sequence). The germline V and J ends were trimmed by 2 bases and 1 base, with 15 bases remaining between them. CDR3 amino acids: CASSFRDTFPNTEAFF. The CDR3 DNA follows: TGTGCCAGCAGCTTTCGGGACACTTTCCCGAACACTGAAGCTTTCTTT. The variable domain in full, with the rest retrieved from reference TRBV5-4 and TRBJ1-1, is ETGVTQSPTHLIKTRGQQVTLRCSSQSGHNTVSWYQQALGQGPQFIFQYYREEENGRGNFPPRFSGLQFPNYSSELNVNALELDDSALYLCASSFRDTFPNTEAFFGQGTRLTVV.

The chain has TRBV7-2 and TRBJ2-4; D unclear. This CDR3 contains 13 residues. Germline lookup yields CDR1 SGHTA and CDR2 FQGNSA. V lost 5 bases and J lost 7, with 12 bases in between. This CDR3 is CASSPVTGNIQYF. The CDR3 nucleotides read TGTGCCAGCAGCCCGGTAACCGGGAACATTCAGTACTTC.

The rearrangement uses TRBV30 and TRBJ2-3, with a tentative D call TRBD1 (5 bases). V was cut by 2 bases and J by 1 base, with 10 bases left in between. Per the germline V gene, CDR1 is GTSNPN and CDR2 is SVGIG (reference sequence). The CDR3 has 14 residues. CDR3 nucleotides: TGTGCCTGGAGTTCAGGGTTGGGCACAGATACGCAGTATTTT. This gives the protein CAWSSGLGTDTQYF.

In nucleotides, the CDR3 is TGTGCCACCAGCAGAGATATTGCGACTAGGAACACAGATACGCAGTATTTT. Protein product: CATSRDIATRNTDTQYF. J is TRBJ2-3 and V is TRBV15; weak D call: TRBD2 (6 bases). The V and J ends lost 0 bases and 2 bases respectively, with 15 bases between them. The CDR3 is 17 amino acids. In germline, CDR1 is LNHNV, CDR2 YYDKDF (reference sequence). Full variable domain (outside the CDR3, taken from reference TRBV15 and TRBJ2-3): DAMVIQNPRYQVTQFGKPVTLSCSQTLNHNVMYWYQQKSSQAPKLLFHYYDKDFNNEADTPDNFQSRRPNTSFCFLDIRSPGLGDTAMYLCATSRDIATRNTDTQYFGPGTRLTVL.

A few counts support this clone. V and J are TRBV5-5 and TRBJ2-1, with no clear D. V was shortened by 1 base and J by 6 bases, with 5 bases between the two germline ends. The CDR3 is 12 amino acids. Germline CDR1 SGHKS, CDR2 YYEKEE (reference sequence). This CDR3 reads CASSLPLNEQFF. CDR3 bases: TGTGCCAGCAGCTTGCCCCTCAATGAGCAGTTCTTC.

The chain uses TRBV28 and TRBJ1-6, with D unclear. Trimming removed 4 bases from V and 13 bases from J, with 26 bases in between. CDR1 and CDR2 from the germline V gene are MDHEN and SYDVKM. The CDR3 is 17 residues long. The CDR3 bases are TGTGCCAGCAGTTCCCCGGCTGTAGGCCTAGATATTAATCCCCTCCACTTT. Translated: CASSSPAVGLDINPLHF.

This clone came up a few times. The chain combines TRBV7-2 with TRBJ2-1; D is unresolved. CDR3 size: 13 residues. Trimming removed 3 bases from V and 7 bases from J, with 10 bases in between. CDR1 and CDR2 (germline): SGHTA, FQGNSA. In nucleotides, the CDR3 is TGTGCCAGCAGCTTTTCCGGAGTTAATGAGCAGTTCTTC. Its protein product is CASSFSGVNEQFF.

The chain links TRBV5-5 to TRBJ1-2; 7 bases line up with TRBD1. The CDR3 consists of 16 residues. Germline lookup yields CDR1 SGHKS and CDR2 YYEKEE (reference sequence). The ends lost 0 bases at V and 5 bases at J; junction bases unmatched: 10. The CDR3: CASSLVPGGVSYGYTF. The CDR3 nucleotides read TGTGCCAGCAGCTTGGTACCAGGGGGTGTTAGTTATGGCTACACCTTC.

The chain has TRBV12-3 or TRBV12-4 and TRBJ2-2; no clear D. V dropped 6 bases and J dropped 8 bases, with 7 bases sitting between them. The length of the CDR3 is 11 residues. CDR3 protein: CASSRVGELFF. The CDR3 coding sequence is TGTGCCAGCAGCCGCGTTGGGGAGCTGTTTTTT.

This clone occurred once. The rearrangement links TRBV20-1 to TRBJ2-7; D uncertain. The germline V gene has CDR1 DFQATT and CDR2 SNEGSKA (reference sequence). This CDR3 has 11 residues. Deletions cut 2 bases from V and 1 base from J, with 3 bases between. CDR3 in amino acids: CSARSSYEQYF. CDR3 nucleotides: TGCAGTGCTAGAAGTTCCTACGAGCAGTACTTC.

The V gene is TRBV6-5, the J gene TRBJ1-6; D ambiguous. The germline CDR1 and CDR2 sequences are MNHEY and SVGAGI. CDR3 length: 14 residues. The V gene lost 6 bases and the J gene lost 12 bases, with 18 bases spanning the gap. This CDR3 is CASRWRAEVLPLHF. Written as DNA, the CDR3 is TGTGCCAGCAGATGGAGGGCCGAGGTATTACCCCTCCACTTT.

The chain couples TRBV6-2 or TRBV6-3 to TRBJ2-1, with 10 positions matching TRBD2. The CDR3 sequence is 16 residues long. Germline CDR1 is MNHEY and CDR2 is SVGEGT. V lost 6 bases to trimming and J lost 7 bases; unmatched junction nucleotides: 12. The CDR3, as DNA: TGTGCCAGCAGCCTATGGGAAACTAGCGGGGTTAATGAGCAGTTCTTC. It translates to CASSLWETSGVNEQFF.

This chain connects TRBV27 to TRBJ1-5; D perhaps matches TRBD1 (6 bases). The V gene lost 6 bases and the J gene lost 3 bases, with 12 bases spanning the gap. This CDR3 contains 14 residues. The germline CDR1 and CDR2 sequences are MNHEY and SMNVEV (reference sequence). The CDR3 DNA reads TGTGCCAGCAGCAGTGGACAGTTCAATCAGCCCCAGCATTTT. As protein: CASSSGQFNQPQHF.